This T cell receptor (beta chain) was recovered during a study of identical twins. This clonotype has only a few counts. Each CDR3 protein gets one entry after TCRdb re-called the 5' RACE reads with MiXCR. Of hundreds of thousands of distinct CDR3 sequences listed, around 12% are singletons. This CDR3 contains 14 residues. Trimming pared 0 bases from V and 6 bases from J, leaving 11 bases between. Germline V gives CDR1 MGHRA, CDR2 YSYEKL. In addition, the sample was reused for a study of yellow fever vaccine responses in identical twins.

The TCR comes from a woman aged 18-35 years in good health. The sample taken for sequencing was CD8+ T cells sorted from blood. The chain joins TRBV4-1 to TRBJ1-2; no definite D call. The CDR3: CASSQDPVVDGYTF. CDR3 sequence (DNA): TGCGCCAGCAGCCAAGACCCGGTAGTGGATGGCTACACCTTC.